These 5 T cell receptor beta chains share one sample of origin, sequenced in a study of identical twins. TCRdb called the 5' RACE reads again in MiXCR, with one record for every CDR3 protein. The table includes 450,000 to 650,000 distinct CDR3 sequences, 7.5% to 10% detected once. These data also featured in a second study, about yellow fever vaccine responses in identical twins.

Sequencing used PBMCs. The receptors originated from a woman younger than 35 in good health.

This clonotype has just a few counts. This chain uses TRBV29-1 with TRBJ2-3; a possible D gene is TRBD1 (6 bases). Between the trimmed V and J ends, which lost 6 bases and 2 bases, there was a span of 15 bases. There are 14 residues in the CDR3. The V gene's germline CDR1 is SQVTM and CDR2 ANQGSEA. The CDR3 sequence is CSVGRDKDTDTQYF. The CDR3 DNA is TGCAGCGTCGGCCGGGACAAAGACACAGATACGCAGTATTTT.

The chain has TRBV5-1 and TRBJ1-1; TRBD1 agrees at 7 bases. This CDR3 is built from 15 residues. After removal of 0 bases from V and 4 bases from J, the junction contained 6 bases not matched to a gene. Germline assignment: CDR1 SGHRS and CDR2 YFSETQ. The CDR3 DNA reads as TGCGCCAGCAGCTTGGCAGGCCAGGGGGTCACTGAAGCTTTCTTT. It translates to CASSLAGQGVTEAFF.

This clonotype was seen many times. J is TRBJ2-7 and V is TRBV11-2; no clear D gene. The CDR3 has 14 residues. Germline V gene sequence: CDR1 SGHAT, CDR2 FQNNGV. V was clipped by 1 base and J by 4 bases, with 11 bases between them. The CDR3 DNA reads as TGTGCCAGCAGCTTAGTATCGACCGAATACGAGCAGTACTTC. Protein sequence: CASSLVSTEYEQYF.

There are a few counts of this clonotype. The gene calls are TRBV7-9 and TRBJ2-6; D is unresolved. Per the germline V gene, CDR1 is SEHNR and CDR2 is FQNEAQ (reference sequence). The CDR3 consists of 16 residues. V gave up 5 bases and J gave up 1 base, with 12 bases separating them. The CDR3 here is CASSRRSVSGANVLTF. Written as DNA, the CDR3 is TGTGCCAGCAGCCGACGATCGGTGTCTGGGGCCAACGTCCTGACTTTC.

The chain links TRBV27 to TRBJ1-6; weak D call: TRBD1 (6 bases). Trimming removed 3 bases at V and 6 bases at J, with 9 bases between. Germline-derived CDR1 and CDR2 are MNHEY and SMNVEV (reference sequence). This CDR3 comprises 14 residues. The CDR3 here is CASSFRGPNSPLHF. CDR3 DNA: TGTGCCAGCAGTTTCAGGGGTCCTAATTCACCCCTCCACTTT.